This is a list of T cell receptor beta chains from one sample in a study of control samples from healthy donors and cancer patients. Measured with immunoSEQ multiplex PCR; TCRdb has only the in-frame clones, and not every one. This sample contains approximately 190,000 clones. The material sequenced was blood. These receptors all come from a woman in her twenties or thirties in good health. Both conserved end residues are part of each CDR3. The D gene is left open where the match is weak.

J: TRBJ1-5; D: .; V: TRBV11-2; CDR3: CASSFGHPGVSNQPQHF; DNA: TGTGCCAGCAGTTTCGGACACCCCGGGGTTAGCAATCAGCCCCAGCATTTT
J: TRBJ1-1; D: .; V: TRBV6-5; CDR3: CASSWGETEAFF; DNA: TGTGCCAGCAGTTGGGGAGAAACTGAAGCTTTCTTT
J: TRBJ2-7; D: .; V: TRBV5-1; CDR3: CASSLSPVSYEQYF; DNA: TGCGCCAGCAGCTTGTCACCGGTGTCCTACGAGCAGTACTTC
J: TRBJ1-1; D: .; V: TRBV6-2/TRBV6-3; CDR3: CASSQIQRNTEAFF; DNA: TGTGCCAGCAGCCAGATCCAAAGGAACACTGAAGCTTTCTTT
J: TRBJ2-6; D: TRBD2; V: TRBV7-3; CDR3: CASSLMLAGGPGANVLTF; DNA: TGTGCCAGCAGCTTAATGCTAGCGGGGGGGCCTGGGGCCAACGTCCTGACTTTC
J: TRBJ2-7; D: .; V: TRBV6-1; CDR3: CAGSEGNPPYEQYF; DNA: TGTGCCGGCAGTGAGGGCAACCCCCCCTACGAGCAGTACTTC
J: TRBJ2-4; D: .; V: TRBV6-1; CDR3: CASSERGAKNIQYF; DNA: TGTGCCAGCAGTGAACGCGGGGCCAAAAACATTCAGTACTTC
J: TRBJ2-1; D: TRBD2; V: TRBV6-1; CDR3: CASSEAGTSGGAYNEQFF; DNA: TGTGCCAGCAGTGAAGCAGGGACTAGCGGGGGGGCCTACAATGAGCAGTTCTTC
J: TRBJ1-3; D: TRBD1; V: TRBV3-1/TRBV3-2; CDR3: CASSQEGRGLFGNTIYF; DNA: TGTGCCAGCAGCCAAGAGGGCAGGGGGCTTTTTGGAAACACCATATATTTT
J: TRBJ2-3; D: .; V: TRBV21-1; CDR3: CASSKGEAGVSTDTQYF; DNA: TGTGCCAGCAGCAAAGGTGAAGCGGGGGTTAGCACAGATACGCAGTATTTT
J: TRBJ1-6; D: .; V: TRBV19; CDR3: CASTGQYSPLHF; DNA: TGTGCCAGTACCGGACAGTATTCACCCCTCCACTTT
J: TRBJ2-7; D: TRBD1; V: TRBV25-1; CDR3: CASSEPGTASYEQYF; DNA: TGTGCCAGCAGTGAACCCGGGACAGCTTCCTACGAGCAGTACTTC
J: TRBJ1-1; D: .; V: TRBV5-1; CDR3: CASSLVAGLDTEAFF; DNA: TGCGCCAGCAGCTTGGTGGCAGGGTTGGACACTGAAGCTTTCTTT